Below, 13 T cell receptor beta chains from the same sample are listed, as sequenced in a study of graft-versus-host responses after intestinal transplantation. Method: immunoSEQ multiplex PCR; TCRdb's copy keeps in-frame clones and lacks some. The data contain some 15,000 clones, over 50% of them singletons. The authors processed graft tissue to release intraepithelial and lamina propria lymphocytes. This specimen consisted of ileum tissue, obtained 524 days after transplant. These receptors came from a human patient who received an intestinal transplant, so some T cells may come from the graft donor.

J is TRBJ2-7 and V is TRBV4-3; 8 bases align to TRBD2. The junction had 8 bases not matched to a gene; V was cut back by 0 bases and J by 4 bases. The V gene's germline CDR1 is LGHNA and CDR2 YSLEER. The CDR3 has 16 amino acids. The CDR3 DNA reads as TGCGCCAGCAGCCAAGATTGGCGGGGGGCCTCTTACGAGCAGTACTTC. Translation: CASSQDWRGASYEQYF.

J is TRBJ2-5 and V is TRBV4-3; 10 bases match TRBD1. Near its end, the DNA agrees better with TRBJ2-7, so the J call may be wrong. This CDR3 region has 16 residues. Germline V gene lookup returns CDR1 LGHNA and CDR2 YSLEER. DNA of the CDR3: TGCGCCAGCAGTCCCTCCGGGACAGGGGAAGTCTACGAGCAGTACTTC. Encoded protein: CASSPSGTGEVYEQYF.

This clone was observed a handful of times. Here the CDR3 DNA reads TGTGCCAGCAGCTTATCGGGGGGTCGCGCCGGGGAGCTGTTTTTT. This encodes CASSLSGGRAGELFF. This rearrangement joins TRBV7-2 to TRBJ2-2, with 7 bases identical to TRBD2. Germline V gives CDR1 SGHTA, CDR2 FQGNSA. J lost 6 bases, V lost 2 bases, and 6 bases had no gene match. The CDR3 sequence is 15 residues long.

As regards this clone: Other DNA sequences of this sample code for an identical CDR3. The chain combines TRBV7-2 with TRBJ1-1; tentative D call: TRBD1 (5 bases). The CDR3 has 13 residues. Germline lookup yields CDR1 SGHTA and CDR2 FQGNSA. V was pared by 6 bases and J by 1 base, with 9 bases between. The CDR3 protein is CASRPDRNTEAFF. CDR3 in DNA: TGTGCCAGCAGACCCGACAGGAACACTGAAGCTTTCTTT.

This clone was counted a few times. This sequence joins TRBV27 and TRBJ2-7; D not resolved. Germline CDR1 reads MNHEY; CDR2 reads SMNVEV (reference sequence). The V end lost 5 bases, the J end lost 6 bases, and 11 bases lay between the germline ends. CDR3 size: 12 residues. DNA of the CDR3: TGTGCCAGCAGTACCCCGCTAAGCGAGCAGTACTTC. Its protein is CASSTPLSEQYF.

The chain has TRBV19 and TRBJ1-5; D gene unclear. The CDR3 runs 12 residues. Germline assignment: CDR1 LNHDA and CDR2 SQIVND (reference sequence). V was shortened by 0 bases and J by 8 bases, with 5 bases between the two germline ends. The DNA for the CDR3 is TGTGCCAGTAGTATAGATGTAGAGCCCCAGCATTTT. This gives the protein CASSIDVEPQHF.

This sequence joins TRBV7-2 and TRBJ2-1; tentative D call: TRBD1 (6 bases). Trimming stripped 5 bases from V and 1 base from J, with 12 bases between. CDR1 is SGHTA and CDR2 is FQGNSA in the germline V gene. CDR3 length equals 15 residues. CDR3: CASSPGTPSYNEQFF. DNA of the CDR3: TGTGCCAGCAGCCCCGGGACACCTTCCTACAATGAGCAGTTCTTC.

The CDR3 protein is CSVDDRNLETQYF. The CDR3 nucleotides are TGCAGCGTCGACGACAGGAACCTGGAGACCCAGTACTTC. This chain joins TRBV29-1 and TRBJ2-5; D is perhaps TRBD1 (6 bases). CDR1 is SQVTM and CDR2 is ANQGSEA in the germline V gene. CDR3 length: 13 residues. Trimming shortened V by 6 bases and J by 5 bases, and 16 bases separated the two germline ends.

V and J are TRBV27 and TRBJ2-3; 12 bases align to TRBD2. V shed 5 bases, J shed 8 bases, and the junction held 14 bases outside the gene matches. The germline V gene encodes CDR1 MNHEY and CDR2 SMNVEV (reference sequence). The CDR3 spans 17 residues. The CDR3 loop is CASSPRLAGVQGGTQYF. CDR3 sequence (DNA): TGTGCCAGCAGTCCAAGACTAGCGGGGGTTCAAGGGGGTACGCAGTATTTT.

This clone was seen a handful of times. The J gene is TRBJ1-1, the V gene TRBV7-2, with TRBD1 as a possible D gene (5 bases). Germline CDR1 and CDR2: SGHTA and FQGNSA. V lost 5 bases and J 8 bases, leaving 12 bases between the germline ends. The CDR3 totals 12 residues. The CDR3: CASSRYRQEAFF. CDR3 in DNA: TGTGCCAGCAGCCGTTACCGACAGGAAGCTTTCTTT.

As concerns this clone: Other nucleotide sequences from this sample produce the same CDR3. The genes are TRBV12-5 and TRBJ2-7, with 8 nucleotides matching TRBD1. Germline CDR1 LGHNT, CDR2 FRNRAP. The CDR3 length is 14 residues. V dropped 3 bases and J dropped 3; count of bases not matched to a gene: 4. DNA for the CDR3: TGTGCTAGTGGTTTAGGACAGGGAAACTACGAGCAGTACTTC. Translation gives CASGLGQGNYEQYF.

The V and J genes are TRBV27 and TRBJ1-2; D unclear. CDR1 is MNHEY, CDR2 SMNVEV, per germline (reference sequence). The CDR3 length is 13 residues. V was cut by 2 bases and J by 8 bases, with 12 bases left in between. CDR3 region: CASSLKGSRGYTF. CDR3 nucleotide sequence: TGTGCCAGCAGTTTAAAAGGGAGTCGCGGCTACACCTTC.

DNA of the CDR3: TGTGCCAGCAGCCCTAGGGAGGTGGCGGCTGAAGCTTTCTTT. Translated, it gives CASSPREVAAEAFF. V and J are TRBV7-9 and TRBJ1-1, with D unclear. The germline V gene has CDR1 SEHNR and CDR2 FQNEAQ (reference sequence). The V and J ends lost 5 bases and 6 bases respectively, with 16 bases between them. This CDR3 comprises 14 residues.